This TCR beta chain appears in the sequencing data of a study of blood T cell repertoires in COVID-19. As for the study in general: Acute and convalescent COVID-19 samples came from the United States, Italy and Spain.

The protocol was immunoSEQ multiplex PCR, while the TCRdb copy is restricted to in-frame clones and leaves out a portion. Among about 130,000 clones listed, around nine tenths were seen once. With 0 bases removed from V and 1 base from J, the gap between germline ends came to 9 bases. The germline gives CDR1 LNHDA, CDR2 SQIVND (reference sequence). The CDR3 has 15 residues. The chain couples TRBV19 to TRBJ2-5; D not resolved. Material for sequencing was peripheral blood. The sequence came from a man in his 60s with active or convalescent COVID-19. The CDR3: CASSIDVQSQETQYF. As DNA, the CDR3 is TGTGCCAGTAGTATAGACGTACAGAGCCAAGAGACCCAGTACTTC.